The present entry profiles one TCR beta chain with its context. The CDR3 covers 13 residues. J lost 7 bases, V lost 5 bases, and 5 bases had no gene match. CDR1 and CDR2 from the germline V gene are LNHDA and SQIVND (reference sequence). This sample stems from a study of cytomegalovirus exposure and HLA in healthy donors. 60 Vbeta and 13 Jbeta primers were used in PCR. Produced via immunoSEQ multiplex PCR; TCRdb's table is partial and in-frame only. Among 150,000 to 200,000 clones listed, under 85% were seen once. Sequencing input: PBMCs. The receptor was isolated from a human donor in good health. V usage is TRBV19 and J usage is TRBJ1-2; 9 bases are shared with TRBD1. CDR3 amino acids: CASSQDRGSGYTF. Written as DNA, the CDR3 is TGTGCCAGTAGTCAGGACAGGGGCTCTGGCTACACCTTC.